This is a list of T cell receptor beta chains from one sample in a study of PD-1 blockade in classical Hodgkin lymphoma. The method was immunoSEQ multiplex PCR; TCRdb's version includes in-frame clones alone and lacks a portion of them. The table shows about 22,000 clones, with under 75% occurring only once. The specimen comprised CD4+ T cells from blood, sampled before the fourth cycle of nivolumab. The source is a human donor with classical Hodgkin lymphoma. CDR3s leave out the opening cysteine and the closing phenylalanine or tryptophan. Fields, in order: J gene, V gene, CDR3 protein.

TRBJ2-1,TRBV7-2,ASSFSSNSGGRQF
TRBJ1-5,TRBV2,ASNGQTYSNQPQH
TRBJ1-4,TRBV15,ATSLGRNNEKLF
TRBJ2-1,TRBV14,ASSPRGGSYNEQF
TRBJ1-1,TRBV19,ASSKTGRTEAF
TRBJ2-7,TRBV6-5,ASSYAGSSYEQY
TRBJ1-6,TRBV6-5,ASSYSIQGVSPLH
TRBJ1-3,TRBV2,AGGEPNSSGNTIY
TRBJ1-1,TRBV19,ASSSRGGMNTEAF
TRBJ2-5,TRBV5-4,ASSRPERETQY
TRBJ1-2,TRBV18,ASSPHFNYGYT
TRBJ1-2,TRBV5-8,ASSFKAPRASYGYT
TRBJ1-4,TRBV7-9,ASSLVGYGNEKLF
TRBJ1-1,TRBV9,ASSIYRGRNTEAF
TRBJ1-6,TRBV27,ASSFLGDSPLH
TRBJ2-7,TRBV7-9,ASSFGTGVNEQY
TRBJ2-7,TRBV5-3,ARSLYVYEQY
TRBJ1-2,TRBV7-9,ASSLVAGPNYGYT
TRBJ1-4,TRBV5-1,ASSRGGSEKLF
TRBJ1-1,TRBV7-9,ASSLGVKGRENTEAF
TRBJ1-2,TRBV15,ATSRAGTGKTNYGYT
TRBJ2-2,TRBV11-3,ASSRLNTGELF
TRBJ1-2,TRBV10-3,AINPGTQLGGYT
TRBJ2-2,TRBV4-2,ASSPLGSTGELF
TRBJ1-6,TRBV18,ASSPLGTENSPLH
TRBJ2-3,TRBV5-8,ASSLGQGRGADTQY
TRBJ2-5,TRBV30,AWTVAASGPETQY
TRBJ1-1,TRBV7-2,ASSLGGMNTEAF
TRBJ1-5,TRBV5-1,ASSLSGAGNQPQH
TRBJ1-2,TRBV7-2,ASSQYTWGGYGYT
TRBJ1-4,TRBV10-3,AISGETGFEKLF
TRBJ2-1,TRBV2,ASSEASGGAEQF
TRBJ1-6,TRBV4-3,ASSQEAGMNSPLH
TRBJ2-7,TRBV19,ASSGQVSSYEQY
TRBJ2-1,TRBV28,ASSLEGAASYNEQF
TRBJ2-5,TRBV11-2,ASSLGVQETQY
TRBJ1-1,TRBV10-1,ASSTTGLEAEAF
TRBJ1-5,TRBV28,ASSLWLGGSHQPQH
TRBJ2-2,TRBV2,ASSTSGGNTGELF
TRBJ1-1,TRBV21-1,ASSKASQTLLNTEAF
TRBJ2-2,TRBV25-1,ASSARTGMAGELF
TRBJ2-7,TRBV6-6,ASSYSSQGSTSEQY
TRBJ1-3,TRBV28,ASSAERDTGRIPDIY
TRBJ2-7,TRBV6-5,ASSYSQGIDYEQY
TRBJ1-4,TRBV11-2,ASSLTGSANEKLF
TRBJ1-2,TRBV20-1,SAKFPDGYT
TRBJ1-4,TRBV5-4,ASSHTQGQNEKLF
TRBJ2-3,TRBV29-1,SVGQPKGTDTQY
TRBJ1-6,TRBV5-1,ASSLGRGVDSPLH
TRBJ2-3,TRBV29-1,SVSDSTDTQY
TRBJ1-1,TRBV30,ACQMNTEAF
TRBJ2-5,TRBV7-3,ASSLGPQETQY
TRBJ1-3,TRBV5-1,ASNPWADGNTIY
TRBJ2-2,TRBV30,AWSGWGRRTGELF
TRBJ2-7,TRBV2,ASTPGQLSYEQY
TRBJ2-1,TRBV5-4,ASSHLQGTSGGPQF
TRBJ1-5,TRBV19,ASSARDRGRNQPQH
TRBJ2-2,TRBV2,ASSARLPHGGELF
TRBJ1-5,TRBV7-2,ASSAGRFNQPQH